This passage covers 13 T cell receptor beta chains from one sample sequenced in a study of CD8 T cells in Susac syndrome. When the RNA was reverse transcribed, random hexamers were used with an input of roughly 0.45 to 1 ug. TCRdb redid the calling of the immunoSEQ multiplex PCR reads with MiXCR, one entry per CDR3 protein. Of 85,000 to 130,000 distinct CDR3 sequences detected, approximately 93% appear once; the ten largest clones hold 0.41%. The specimen was CD8+ T cells from PBMCs. Receptor source: a human donor with Susac syndrome.

The rearrangement joins TRBV9 to TRBJ2-3; 13 bases align to TRBD2. CDR1 and CDR2 from the germline V gene are SGDLS and YYNGEE. This CDR3 contains 16 residues. Trimming cost V 2 bases and J 3 bases; bases outside gene matches: 3. The CDR3: CASSVQLAGGTDTQYF. CDR3 DNA: TGTGCCAGCAGCGTTCAACTAGCGGGGGGGACAGATACGCAGTATTTT.

The chain has TRBV5-1 and TRBJ2-3; TRBD2 matches at 7 bases. After removal of 1 base from V and 2 bases from J, the junction contained 4 bases not matched to a gene. The V gene's germline CDR1 is SGHRS and CDR2 YFSETQ. The CDR3 extends over 15 amino acids. CDR3: CASSLREGTTDTQYF. The DNA of the CDR3 is TGCGCCAGCAGCTTGAGGGAGGGGACCACAGATACGCAGTATTTT.

This chain connects TRBV15 to TRBJ2-7; 8 bases agree with TRBD1. V shed 3 bases, J shed 4 bases, and the junction held 5 bases outside the gene matches. The CDR3 is 14 residues long. Germline-derived CDR1 and CDR2 are LNHNV and YYDKDF (reference sequence). DNA for the CDR3: TGTGCCACCAGCAGCAGGGGGCTGGGGTACGAGCAGTACTTC. It encodes CATSSRGLGYEQYF.

The chain recombines TRBV9 with TRBJ1-5; D remains unclear. This CDR3 has 15 amino acids. V was clipped by 2 bases and J by 2 bases, with 11 bases between them. CDR1 is SGDLS, CDR2 YYNGEE, per germline. The CDR3 DNA is TGTGCCAGCAGCGTTTTCGACAAGGGCAATCAGCCCCAGCATTTT. This encodes CASSVFDKGNQPQHF.

In its sample, this clonotype was seen once. One end of the junction does not line up with germline, which may come from a read error. This rearrangement joins TRBV11-2 to TRBJ2-2; the D gene is possibly TRBD1 (6 bases). The germline V gene has CDR1 SGHAT and CDR2 FQNNGV. This CDR3 has 16 residues. CDR3 protein: CASSLATGANTGELFF. In DNA, the CDR3 is TGTGCCAGCAGCTTAGCGACAGGAGCGAACACCGGGGAGCTTTTTTTT.

The chain uses TRBV29-1 and TRBJ1-2; D call uncertain. Trimming shortened V by 7 bases and J by 7 bases, and 16 bases separated the two germline ends. Germline V lookup: CDR1 SQVTM, CDR2 ANQGSEA. The length of the CDR3 is 12 residues. CDR3 nucleotides: TGCAGCGCCCCGGGAGGCCTTGCTGGCTACACCTTC. Protein product: CSAPGGLAGYTF.

A word on this clonotype: Germline is not matched at one junction end, which may reflect a read error. This chain links TRBV15 with TRBJ1-1; D remains unclear. The CDR3 totals 14 residues. The germline CDR1 and CDR2 sequences are LNHNV and YYDKDF (reference sequence). The CDR3 DNA sequence: TGTGCCACCAGCAGAGATTCGCCGGACGGCCGAAGGGCCTTT. This encodes CATSRDSPDGRRAF.

The rearrangement joins TRBV4-3 to TRBJ2-1; 9 bases line up with TRBD2. Germline lookup yields CDR1 LGHNA and CDR2 YSLEER. Germline trimming cut 1 base from V and 2 bases from J; bases unmatched to any gene: 9. This CDR3 has 18 amino acids. CDR3 sequence: CASSQGALSGGTYNEQFF. CDR3 DNA sequence: TGCGCCAGCAGCCAAGGGGCCCTTAGCGGGGGAACCTACAATGAGCAGTTCTTC.

The chain joins TRBV21-1 to TRBJ2-3. TRBV21-1 corresponds to a pseudogene. The CDR3 length is 10 residues. Written as DNA, the CDR3 is TGTGCCAGCAGCCCAGCATCGCAGTATTTT. This gives the protein CASSPASQYF.

The chain combines TRBV5-6 with TRBJ2-4, with D hard to call. Germline CDR1 is SGHDT and CDR2 is YYEEEE. Deletions cut 0 bases from V and 6 bases from J, with 7 bases between. CDR3 length: 13 residues. The CDR3 sequence is CASSLGTLNIQYF. DNA for the CDR3: TGTGCCAGCAGCTTGGGGACCCTAAACATTCAGTACTTC.

Here the CDR3 reads CASAGSGGGETQYF. The DNA for the CDR3 is TGTGCCAGCGCAGGGAGTGGAGGGGGGGAGACCCAGTACTTC. The V gene is TRBV5-6, the J gene TRBJ2-5; D possibly uses TRBD1 or TRBD2 (6 bases each). The CDR3 runs to 14 residues. Trimming removed 7 bases from V and 5 bases from J, with 18 bases in between. CDR1 is SGHDT and CDR2 is YYEEEE in the germline V gene.

CDR3: CASSPNSVISYNEQFF. The DNA of the CDR3 is TGTGCCAGCAGCCCAAATAGCGTTATCTCCTACAATGAGCAGTTCTTC. The chain has TRBV9 and TRBJ2-1, with D possibly TRBD2 on 5 matching bases. V was trimmed by 4 bases and J by 0 bases, leaving 14 bases between them. CDR3 length equals 16 residues. Germline V gives CDR1 SGDLS, CDR2 YYNGEE. Full variable domain (outside the CDR3, taken from reference TRBV9 and TRBJ2-1): DSGVTQTPKHLITATGQRVTLRCSPRSGDLSVYWYQQSLDQGLQFLIQYYNGEERAKGNILERFSAQQFPDLHSELNLSSLELGDSALYFCASSPNSVISYNEQFFGPGTRLTVL.

V and J are TRBV14 and TRBJ1-2; no clear D. Germline assignment: CDR1 SGHDN and CDR2 FVKESK. This CDR3 is 14 amino acids long. V was trimmed by 4 bases and J by 8 bases, leaving 17 bases between them. The chain's CDR3 is CASSPTRAQPGYTF. The CDR3 region has the DNA TGTGCCAGCAGCCCGACTAGGGCCCAACCCGGCTACACCTTC.